These 27 T cell receptor beta chains originate from one sample sequenced in a study of T cell responses to AZD1222 COVID-19 vaccine. Data came from immunoSEQ multiplex PCR; TCRdb stores just in-frame clones and leaves some out. The table includes roughly 130,000 clones, about 90% detected once. The sequencing here drew on peripheral blood, taken on day 0 of AZD1222 vaccination. Every receptor here comes from an adult in good health.

This chain joins TRBV12-3 or TRBV12-4 and TRBJ2-1, with D perhaps TRBD1 or TRBD2 (5 bases each). V was shortened by 5 bases and J by 10 bases, with 15 bases between the two germline ends. The CDR3 is made up of 13 amino acids. This CDR3 reads CASSRDPASEQFF. The CDR3 coding sequence is TGTGCCAGCAGTCGGGACCCCGCCTCGGAGCAGTTCTTC.

The DNA for the CDR3 is TGTGCCAGCAGTCGCCCGCGACAGAGCTCGGGGCGATATAGCAATCAGCCCCAGCATTTT. It translates to CASSRPRQSSGRYSNQPQHF. The chain has TRBV6-2 or TRBV6-3 and TRBJ1-5; D might be TRBD1 (5 bases). The CDR3 is made up of 20 amino acids. V was clipped by 5 bases and J by 0 bases, with 26 bases between them. Germline CDR1 and CDR2: MNHEY and SVGEGT.

V is TRBV15 and J is TRBJ2-2; TRBD2 aligns across 8 bases. Germline V lookup: CDR1 LNHNV, CDR2 YYDKDF (reference sequence). This CDR3 has 14 residues. The junction had 4 bases not matched to a gene; V was cut back by 0 bases and J by 10 bases. DNA of the CDR3: TGTGCCACCAGCAGAGACGGGGGGGCCGAGGAGCTGTTTTTT. This encodes CATSRDGGAEELFF. The full variable domain, rest sourced from reference TRBV15 and TRBJ2-2, is DAMVIQNPRYQVTQFGKPVTLSCSQTLNHNVMYWYQQKSSQAPKLLFHYYDKDFNNEADTPDNFQSRRPNTSFCFLDIRSPGLGDTAMYLCATSRDGGAEELFFGEGSRLTVL.

The V call is TRBV7-3, the J call TRBJ2-1; TRBD2 is a possible D gene (7 bases). The V end lost 1 base, the J end lost 7 bases, and 14 bases lay between the germline ends. The CDR3 spans 15 residues. CDR1 and CDR2 from the germline V gene are SGHTA and FQGTGA. The CDR3 loop is CASSLKRAGANEQFF. Written as DNA, the CDR3 is TGTGCCAGCAGCTTAAAACGGGCGGGGGCGAATGAGCAGTTCTTC.

V is TRBV2 and J is TRBJ1-5, with 7 nucleotides matching TRBD1. The length of the CDR3 is 15 residues. V was clipped by 5 bases and J by 3 bases; unmatched bases: 7. Germline assignment: CDR1 SNHLY and CDR2 FYNNEI. Here the CDR3 reads CASSLDRAYNQPQHF. Here the CDR3 DNA reads TGTGCCAGCAGTCTAGACAGGGCCTACAATCAGCCCCAGCATTTT.

The genes are TRBV19 and TRBJ2-3; TRBD1 aligns across 8 bases. Trimming took 6 bases from V and 0 from J; bases not matched to a gene: 2. Germline assignment: CDR1 LNHDA and CDR2 SQIVND (reference sequence). This CDR3 region has 14 residues. CDR3 in DNA: TGTGCCAGTAGACGGACAGGGAGCACAGATACGCAGTATTTT. It specifies CASRRTGSTDTQYF. The complete variable domain, with remaining parts taken from reference TRBV19 and TRBJ2-3, reads DGGITQSPKYLFRKEGQNVTLSCEQNLNHDAMYWYRQDPGQGLRLIYYSQIVNDFQKGDIAEGYSVSREKKESFPLTVTSAQKNPTAFYLCASRRTGSTDTQYFGPGTRLTVL.

The chain combines TRBV7-3 with TRBJ2-3; 8 bases are shared with TRBD2. Germline CDR1 reads SGHTA; CDR2 reads FQGTGA. The CDR3 totals 15 residues. The ends lost 5 bases at V and 6 bases at J; junction bases unmatched: 10. The DNA for the CDR3 is TGTGCCAGCAGCCGCCGGGGGGGTAGCGTGGATACGCAGTATTTT. Its protein is CASSRRGGSVDTQYF.

V and J are TRBV4-1 and TRBJ2-1; D is undetermined. The CDR3 loop spans 14 amino acids. The V gene's germline CDR1 is MGHRA and CDR2 YSYEKL. V lost 1 base and J 1 base, leaving 5 bases between the germline ends. CDR3: CASSQAGSYNEQFF. CDR3 in DNA: TGCGCCAGCAGCCAAGCCGGGTCCTACAATGAGCAGTTCTTC.

Only one count was recorded for this clone. The J gene is TRBJ2-3, the V gene TRBV29-1, with D unclear. The ends were cut back, 0 bases at V and 8 bases at J, with 18 bases in the middle. This CDR3 is built from 15 residues. Germline-derived CDR1 and CDR2 are SQVTM and ANQGSEA. The CDR3 nucleotides are TGCAGCGTTGAAGATCCTGGTGGAGCCTCGGGTACGCAGTATTTT. This codes for CSVEDPGGASGTQYF.

This chain links TRBV11-3 with TRBJ2-7; weak D call: TRBD2 (7 bases). CDR3 length equals 16 residues. V lost 1 base and J 3 bases, leaving 16 bases between the germline ends. The V gene's germline CDR1 is SGHNT and CDR2 YENEEA. CDR3 DNA: TGTGCCAGCAGCTTAGCCCGGCGGGGGCGGCACTACGAGCAGTACTTC. Translating it yields CASSLARRGRHYEQYF.

V and J are TRBV5-1 and TRBJ2-1; 11 bases line up with TRBD2. V was pared by 4 bases and J by 6 bases, with 9 bases of the junction left unmatched. Germline V CDR1 and CDR2: SGHRS, YFSETQ. This CDR3 has 16 amino acids. As DNA, the CDR3 is TGCGCCAGCAGCCTACTAGCGGGGGCTCATCTCAATGAGCAGTTCTTC. It is translated as CASSLLAGAHLNEQFF.

This clone was counted a single time. J is TRBJ1-3 and V is TRBV2, with no clear D. Trimming pared 8 bases from V and 1 base from J, leaving 9 bases between. This CDR3 has 13 amino acids. Germline V lookup: CDR1 SNHLY, CDR2 FYNNEI. CDR3 bases: TGTGCCAGCGAGCGGGATTCTGGAAACACCATATATTTT. It translates to CASERDSGNTIYF.

The CDR3 bases are TGTGCCAGCAGTAATAACGGGGAGCTGTTTTTT. It translates to CASSNNGELFF. This chain links TRBV7-3 with TRBJ2-2; D ambiguous. Germline values: CDR1 SGHTA, CDR2 FQGTGA. Trimming pared 6 bases from V and 7 bases from J, leaving 6 bases between. This CDR3 is 11 amino acids long.

The chain is built from TRBV5-4 and TRBJ1-4, with 7 bases matching TRBD1. Germline V lookup: CDR1 SGHNT, CDR2 YYREEE (reference sequence). V was pared by 2 bases and J by 8 bases, with 3 bases of the junction left unmatched. The CDR3 consists of 13 residues. The CDR3 DNA is TGTGCCAGCAGCTTCGGGACAGTCGAAAAACTGTTTTTT. Its translation is CASSFGTVEKLFF.

The chain couples TRBV2 to TRBJ1-1; D is ambiguous. This CDR3 region has 15 residues. The V end lost 3 bases, the J end lost 3 bases, and 14 bases lay between the germline ends. Germline V gene lookup returns CDR1 SNHLY and CDR2 FYNNEI. The CDR3 spells CASSDGPPVDTEAFF. In nucleotides, the CDR3 is TGTGCCAGCAGTGACGGGCCTCCGGTGGACACTGAAGCTTTCTTT.

The chain uses TRBV2 and TRBJ2-5; 9 bases line up with TRBD1. The CDR3 spans 14 residues. CDR1 and CDR2 (germline): SNHLY, FYNNEI. Trimming took 5 bases from V and 1 from J; bases not matched to a gene: 2. This CDR3 reads CASSRTGVQETQYF. In DNA, the CDR3 is TGTGCCAGCAGTAGGACAGGGGTCCAAGAGACCCAGTACTTC.

V usage is TRBV25-1 and J usage is TRBJ2-2; D possibly uses TRBD1 or TRBD2 (6 bases each). V dropped 5 bases and J dropped 3 bases, with 10 bases sitting between them. The CDR3 has 14 amino acids. Germline V gene sequence: CDR1 MGHDK, CDR2 SYGVNS. Written as DNA, the CDR3 is TGTGCCAGCAGTTTCCGGGGGCACACCGGGGAGCTGTTTTTT. It encodes CASSFRGHTGELFF.

The rearrangement links TRBV4-1 to TRBJ1-5; 10 bases are shared with TRBD1. The length of the CDR3 is 14 residues. Germline V gives CDR1 MGHRA, CDR2 YSYEKL. Trimming at V came to 4 bases and at J to 9 bases, leaving 6 bases not matched to a gene. CDR3 protein: CASSPDRGLGPQHF. DNA of the CDR3: TGCGCCAGCAGCCCGGACAGGGGGTTGGGGCCCCAGCATTTT.

The chain has TRBV5-1 and TRBJ2-5; 8 nucleotides align to TRBD1. CDR3 length equals 16 residues. Germline V gene lookup returns CDR1 SGHRS and CDR2 YFSETQ. The ends lost 4 bases at V and 0 bases at J; junction bases unmatched: 8. The CDR3 reads CASSIGTGQNQETQYF. In nucleotides, the CDR3 is TGCGCCAGCAGCATCGGGACAGGACAAAACCAAGAGACCCAGTACTTC.

Details on this clone: Additional DNA sequences in this sample encode the identical CDR3. This chain joins TRBV3-1 (or the pseudogene TRBV3-2) and TRBJ1-5; no firm D call. Between the trimmed V and J ends, which lost 1 base and 1 base, there was a span of 2 bases. From germline, CDR1 is LGHDT and CDR2 YNNKEL (reference sequence). The CDR3 is made up of 13 amino acids. CDR3 nucleotides: TGTGCCAGCAGCCAAGGCAGCAATCAGCCCCAGCATTTT. It translates to CASSQGSNQPQHF.

This rearrangement joins TRBV11-3 to TRBJ2-1, with D possibly matching TRBD2 (5 bases). In germline, CDR1 is SGHNT, CDR2 YENEEA. V lost 0 bases and J lost 6, with 12 bases in between. This CDR3 is 15 amino acids long. The CDR3: CASSLEGGWANEQFF. The CDR3 DNA sequence: TGTGCCAGCAGCTTAGAAGGAGGATGGGCCAATGAGCAGTTCTTC. Supplemented by reference TRBV11-3 and TRBJ2-1, the full variable domain reads EAGVVQSPRYKIIEKKQPVAFWCNPISGHNTLYWYLQNLGQGPELLIRYENEEAVDDSQLPKDRFSAERLKGVDSTLKIQPAELGDSAVYLCASSLEGGWANEQFFGPGTRLTVL.

The V gene is TRBV6-4, the J gene TRBJ1-2; a possible D gene is TRBD1 (5 bases). V lost 6 bases and J 5 bases, leaving 10 bases between the germline ends. The CDR3 is 12 amino acids. Germline V gene sequence: CDR1 MRHNA, CDR2 SNTAGT. This CDR3 reads CASRGTEYGYTF. CDR3 sequence (DNA): TGTGCCAGCAGAGGGACCGAGTATGGCTACACCTTC.

The gene calls are TRBV7-2 and TRBJ1-5, with D perhaps matching TRBD1 (6 bases). CDR3 length equals 16 residues. Germline lookup yields CDR1 SGHTA and CDR2 FQGNSA. V lost 5 bases and J 4 bases, leaving 18 bases between the germline ends. The CDR3 protein is CASSIDRNRPNQPQHF. The CDR3 nucleotides read TGTGCCAGCAGCATAGACAGGAATCGACCAAATCAGCCCCAGCATTTT.

The chain joins TRBV18 to TRBJ2-3, with D tentatively TRBD2 (6 bases). The CDR3 has 16 residues. V shed 2 bases and J shed 4 bases, with 16 bases lying between them. The germline CDR1 and CDR2 sequences are KGHSH and LQKENI. CDR3 in DNA: TGTGCCAGCTCACCATTCGTCGTCGGGAGTTCAGATACGCAGTATTTT. Translation gives CASSPFVVGSSDTQYF.

The rearrangement joins TRBV19 to TRBJ2-1; 8 nucleotides match TRBD2. The germline gives CDR1 LNHDA, CDR2 SQIVND (reference sequence). The trim removed 1 base at V and 12 bases at J, leaving 2 bases unmatched. The CDR3 sequence is 12 residues long. CDR3 coding DNA: TGTGCCAGTAGTATAGGAAGCGGGGGGCAGTTCTTC. Amino acids: CASSIGSGGQFF.

The V gene is TRBV19, the J gene TRBJ1-6, with D maybe TRBD1 (6 bases). Germline CDR1 LNHDA, CDR2 SQIVND (reference sequence). V lost 3 bases, J lost 10 bases, and 16 bases lay in between. The CDR3 is 15 amino acids. The CDR3 DNA sequence: TGTGCCAGTAGTATCGAACGCAGGGGTCGGTCACCCCTCCACTTT. Its protein product is CASSIERRGRSPLHF.

The chain carries TRBV11-2 and TRBJ2-3, with 12 bases matching TRBD1. Germline CDR1 and CDR2: SGHAT and FQNNGV. Unmatched junction bases numbered 2, after V lost 5 bases and J lost 2 bases. The CDR3 is 15 amino acids. The DNA of the CDR3 is TGTGCCAGCAGCCCGGGACAGGGGGCCACAGATACGCAGTATTTT. This gives the protein CASSPGQGATDTQYF.